The 15 T cell receptor beta chains presented below share a single source sample, sequenced in a study of vaccination and CD4 T cells after COVID-19. TCRdb called the PCR reads again in MiXCR, with one record for every CDR3 protein. This sample has about 40,000 distinct CDR3 sequences, with 36% found just once. Indicated time point: late sampling 161 to 241 days after vaccination in a few convalescent patients. Sequencing was performed on CD4+ T cells from blood, taken about 7 months after SARS-CoV-2 vaccination. The receptor source for this set is a human donor who had recovered from COVID-19.

This clonotype was detected a few times. The chain uses TRBV6-5 and TRBJ2-7; D tentatively reads TRBD1 or TRBD2 (5 bases each). Germline CDR1 and CDR2: MNHEY and SVGAGI. The V gene lost 2 bases and the J gene lost 3 bases, with 8 bases spanning the gap. There are 13 residues in the CDR3. CDR3 nucleotide sequence: TGTGCCAGCAGTTACCGGGACGGCTACGAGCAGTACTTC. Its translation: CASSYRDGYEQYF.

The rearrangement uses TRBV5-1 and TRBJ2-3; the match to TRBD1 covers 9 bases. The germline V gene has CDR1 SGHRS and CDR2 YFSETQ. Trimming cost V 3 bases and J 5 bases; bases outside gene matches: 4. The CDR3 is made up of 14 amino acids. DNA for the CDR3: TGCGCCAGCAGCTGGACAGGGGATGGAGATACGCAGTATTTT. Amino acid sequence: CASSWTGDGDTQYF.

This clonotype was seen a handful of times. CDR3 in DNA: TGTGCCAGCAGCTTAGGAGCAGGGAACGCCCCCAACGAGCAGTACTTC. Its translation: CASSLGAGNAPNEQYF. The V and J genes are TRBV7-6 and TRBJ2-7, with D possibly matching TRBD1 (5 bases). Germline V CDR1 and CDR2: SGHVS, FNYEAQ. The CDR3 has 16 residues. The V and J ends lost 1 base and 5 bases respectively, with 18 bases between them.

This clonotype has only a few counts. The rearrangement joins TRBV7-9 to TRBJ2-4, with 11 nucleotides matching TRBD2. J lost 5 bases, V lost 9 bases, and 9 bases had no gene match. The CDR3 length is 15 residues. Germline V gene lookup returns CDR1 SEHNR and CDR2 FQNEAQ (reference sequence). As DNA, the CDR3 is TGTGCCAGTTCCCGGCCGGGACTAGCGGAAAACATTCAGTACTTC. Translating it yields CASSRPGLAENIQYF.

This clonotype was observed a handful of times. This rearrangement joins TRBV15 to TRBJ2-7, with TRBD2 matching 9 bases. Germline CDR1 reads LNHNV; CDR2 reads YYDKDF (reference sequence). The CDR3 is 17 amino acids. With V trimmed by 3 bases and J by 4 bases, 13 bases remained unmatched. The CDR3 loop is CATSSWLAGSTKYEQYF. The CDR3 bases are TGTGCCACCAGCAGCTGGCTAGCGGGATCCACAAAGTACGAGCAGTACTTC.

The rearrangement joins TRBV7-2 to TRBJ2-5; D unresolved. Trimming took off 7 bases at V and 2 bases at J, with 11 bases between the two ends. The CDR3 is 13 residues long. CDR1 and CDR2 (germline): SGHTA, FQGNSA. The CDR3 loop is CASTKQRQETQYF. The CDR3 DNA reads as TGTGCCAGCACCAAACAAAGACAAGAGACCCAGTACTTC.

The rearrangement joins TRBV7-8 to TRBJ2-5; possible D gene TRBD2, 6 bases. The CDR3 runs 14 residues. Germline V gene data show CDR1 as SGHVS and CDR2 as FQNEAQ. V was trimmed by 5 bases and J by 5 bases, leaving 15 bases between them. The CDR3 sequence: CASSGARAGETQYF. The CDR3 bases are TGTGCCAGCAGCGGGGCTCGTGCGGGGGAGACCCAGTACTTC. The full variable domain, with the rest looked up from reference TRBV7-8 and TRBJ2-5, is GAGVSQSPRYKVAKRGQDVALRCDPISGHVSLFWYQQALGQGPEFLTYFQNEAQLDKSGLPSDRFFAERPEGSVSTLKIQRTQQEDSAVYLCASSGARAGETQYFGPGTRLLVL.

The rearrangement joins TRBV7-9 to TRBJ1-6, with D unresolved. V was pared by 2 bases and J by 7 bases, with 3 bases between. The germline CDR1 and CDR2 sequences are SEHNR and FQNEAQ (reference sequence). CDR3 length: 12 amino acids. Here the CDR3 reads CASSLSNSPLHF. As DNA, the CDR3 is TGTGCCAGCAGCTTATCAAATTCACCCCTCCACTTT.

This clonotype was recorded a few times. The rearrangement links TRBV7-9 to TRBJ2-7; 7 bases map to TRBD1. Germline CDR1 reads SEHNR; CDR2 reads FQNEAQ (reference sequence). J was trimmed by 5 bases and V by 4 bases; bases with no gene match: 14. This CDR3 contains 16 residues. CDR3 in amino acids: CASSSPRGQLGNEQYF. As DNA, the CDR3 is TGTGCCAGCAGCTCACCCAGGGGACAGTTAGGTAACGAGCAGTACTTC. The whole variable domain, remainder taken from reference TRBV7-9 and TRBJ2-7, is DTGVSQNPRHKITKRGQNVTFRCDPISEHNRLYWYRQTLGQGPEFLTYFQNEAQLEKSRLLSDRFSAERPKGSFSTLEIQRTEQGDSAMYLCASSSPRGQLGNEQYFGPGTRLTVT.

Judged by abundance, this clonotype is medium-sized. Sequence at one end of the junction differs from germline and may be a read error. The chain links TRBV7-6 to TRBJ1-1; D is perhaps TRBD1 (6 bases). The CDR3 contains 13 residues. Germline V CDR1 and CDR2: SGHVS, FNYEAQ. In DNA form, the CDR3 reads TGTGCCAGCACCTTACAGGGGAACACTGAAGCTTTCTTT. Amino acid sequence: CASTLQGNTEAFF. The complete variable domain, with remaining parts taken from reference TRBV7-6 and TRBJ1-1, reads GAGVSQSPRYKVTKRGQDVALRCDPISGHVSLYWYRQALGQGPEFLTYFNYEAQQDKSGLPNDRFSAERPEGSISTLTIQRTEQRDSAMYRCASTLQGNTEAFFGQGTRLTVV.

CDR3 protein: CSASPRTQYF. As DNA, the CDR3 is TGCAGTGCTAGCCCAAGGACCCAGTACTTC. The chain links TRBV20-1 to TRBJ2-5, with unresolved D. There are 10 residues in the CDR3. Germline CDR1 reads DFQATT; CDR2 reads SNEGSKA (reference sequence). The V end was cut by 3 bases, the J end by 7 bases, with 6 bases between.

DNA of the CDR3: TGTGCCAGCCTGGGGTCCTCCTACGAGCAGTACTTC. Protein: CASLGSSYEQYF. The chain has TRBV21-1 and TRBJ2-7. TRBV21-1 is a listed pseudogene. The CDR3 has 12 amino acids.

V is TRBV11-2 and J is TRBJ1-2; perhaps TRBD1 as D (5 bases). CDR1 SGHAT and CDR2 FQNNGV come from the germline V gene. The CDR3 is made up of 13 amino acids. Trimming took 5 bases from V and 5 from J, leaving 12 bases between them. The CDR3 loop is CASSPGGEYGYTF. CDR3 nucleotide sequence: TGTGCCAGCAGCCCCGGGGGGGAATATGGCTACACCTTC.

This clonotype was picked up a small number of times. This chain joins TRBV15 and TRBJ2-7; weak D call: TRBD2 (5 bases). Trimming left V 0 bases short and J 1 base short, with 10 bases between. Looked up from germline, CDR1 is LNHNV and CDR2 is YYDKDF (reference sequence). This CDR3 comprises 15 residues. CDR3 sequence reads: CATSRDRGQSYEQYF. The CDR3 bases are TGTGCCACCAGCAGAGATCGAGGGCAGTCCTACGAGCAGTACTTC.

The CDR3 spells CASSRLAGVAYEQYF. CDR3 DNA sequence: TGTGCCAGCAGCCGTTTAGCGGGAGTAGCCTACGAGCAGTACTTC. V and J are TRBV5-8 and TRBJ2-7, with TRBD2 matching over 9 bases. CDR3 length: 15 residues. Germline V gene lookup returns CDR1 SGHTS and CDR2 YDEGEE. The V gene end was trimmed by 4 bases and the J gene end by 2 bases; junction bases not matched to a gene: 7.